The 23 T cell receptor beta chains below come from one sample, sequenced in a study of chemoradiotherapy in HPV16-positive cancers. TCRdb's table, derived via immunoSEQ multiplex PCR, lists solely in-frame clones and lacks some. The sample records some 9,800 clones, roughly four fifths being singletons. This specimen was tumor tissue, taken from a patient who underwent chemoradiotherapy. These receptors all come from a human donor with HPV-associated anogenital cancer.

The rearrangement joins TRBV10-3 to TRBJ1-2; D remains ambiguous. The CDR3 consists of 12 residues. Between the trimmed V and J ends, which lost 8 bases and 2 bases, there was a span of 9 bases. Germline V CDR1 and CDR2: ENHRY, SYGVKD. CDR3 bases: TGTGCCATCTTCGGGCAGAACTATGGCTACACCTTC. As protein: CAIFGQNYGYTF.

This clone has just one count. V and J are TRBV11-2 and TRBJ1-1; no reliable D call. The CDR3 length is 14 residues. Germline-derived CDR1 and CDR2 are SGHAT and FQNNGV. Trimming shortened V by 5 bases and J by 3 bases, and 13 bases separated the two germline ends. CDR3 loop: CASSPLYWDTEAFF. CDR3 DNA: TGTGCCAGCAGCCCACTATATTGGGACACTGAAGCTTTCTTT.

In nucleotides, the CDR3 is TGTGCCAGCAGTTCTGGCCTAGCAGATAAAAACATTCAGTACTTC. Its translation: CASSSGLADKNIQYF. The rearrangement joins TRBV6-5 to TRBJ2-4, with D possibly being TRBD2 (5 bases). CDR1 and CDR2 (germline): MNHEY, SVGAGI. CDR3 length: 15 amino acids. Deletions cut 4 bases from V and 4 bases from J, with 14 bases between.

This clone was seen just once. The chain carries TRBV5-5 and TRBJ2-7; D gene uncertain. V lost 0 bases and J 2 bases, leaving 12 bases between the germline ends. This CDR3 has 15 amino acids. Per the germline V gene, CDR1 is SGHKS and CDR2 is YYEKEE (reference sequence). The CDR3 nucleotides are TGTGCCAGCAGCTTGGGTAGACGGCCTCCCTACGAGCAGTACGTC. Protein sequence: CASSLGRRPPYEQYV.

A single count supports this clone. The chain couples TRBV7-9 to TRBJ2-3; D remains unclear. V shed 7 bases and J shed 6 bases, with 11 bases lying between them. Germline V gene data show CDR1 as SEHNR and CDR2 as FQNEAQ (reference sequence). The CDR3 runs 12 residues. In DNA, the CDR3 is TGTGCCAGCACCTATAGAAGGGATACGCAGTATTTT. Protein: CASTYRRDTQYF.

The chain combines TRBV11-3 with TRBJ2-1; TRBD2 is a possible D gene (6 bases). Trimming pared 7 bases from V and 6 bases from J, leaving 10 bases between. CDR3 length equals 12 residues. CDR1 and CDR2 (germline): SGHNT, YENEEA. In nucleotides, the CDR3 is TGTGCCAGCACCTCGGGGGTCAATGAGCAGTTCTTC. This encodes CASTSGVNEQFF.

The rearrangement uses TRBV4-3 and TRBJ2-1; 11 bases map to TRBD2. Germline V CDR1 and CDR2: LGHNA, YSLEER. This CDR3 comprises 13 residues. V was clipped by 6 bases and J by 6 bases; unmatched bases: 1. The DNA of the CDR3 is TGCGCCAGCAGTAGCGGGGGGGGCAATGAGCAGTTCTTC. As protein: CASSSGGGNEQFF.

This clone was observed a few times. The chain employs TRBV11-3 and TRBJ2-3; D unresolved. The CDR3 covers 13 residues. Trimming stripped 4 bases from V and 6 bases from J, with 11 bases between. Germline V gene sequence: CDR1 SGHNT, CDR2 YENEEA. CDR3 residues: CASSSGRWDTQYF. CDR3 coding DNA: TGTGCCAGCAGCTCTGGACGGTGGGATACGCAGTATTTT.

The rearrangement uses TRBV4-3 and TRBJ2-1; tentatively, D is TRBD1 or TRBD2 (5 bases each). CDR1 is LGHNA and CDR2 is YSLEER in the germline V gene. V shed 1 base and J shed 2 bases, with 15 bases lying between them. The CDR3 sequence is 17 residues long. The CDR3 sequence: CASSQASSGTPYNEQFF. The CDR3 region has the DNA TGCGCCAGCAGCCAAGCATCCTCCGGGACCCCCTACAATGAGCAGTTCTTC.

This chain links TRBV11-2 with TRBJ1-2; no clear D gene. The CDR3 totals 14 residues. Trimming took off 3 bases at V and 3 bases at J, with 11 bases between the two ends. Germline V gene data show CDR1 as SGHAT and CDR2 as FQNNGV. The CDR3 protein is CASSFMFGDYGYTF. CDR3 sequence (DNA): TGTGCCAGCAGCTTTATGTTTGGGGACTATGGCTACACCTTC.

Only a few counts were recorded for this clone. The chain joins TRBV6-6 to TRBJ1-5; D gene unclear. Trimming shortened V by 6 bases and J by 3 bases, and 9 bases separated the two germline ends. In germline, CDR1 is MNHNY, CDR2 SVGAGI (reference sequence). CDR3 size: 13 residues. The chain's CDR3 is CASRWRDNQPQHF. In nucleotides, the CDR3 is TGTGCCAGCAGATGGAGAGACAATCAGCCCCAGCATTTT.

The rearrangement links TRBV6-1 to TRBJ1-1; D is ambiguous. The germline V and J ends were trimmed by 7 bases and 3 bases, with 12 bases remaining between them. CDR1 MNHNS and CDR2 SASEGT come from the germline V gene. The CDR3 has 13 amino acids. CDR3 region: CASTTYMDTEAFF. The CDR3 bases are TGTGCCAGCACGACGTATATGGACACTGAAGCTTTCTTT.

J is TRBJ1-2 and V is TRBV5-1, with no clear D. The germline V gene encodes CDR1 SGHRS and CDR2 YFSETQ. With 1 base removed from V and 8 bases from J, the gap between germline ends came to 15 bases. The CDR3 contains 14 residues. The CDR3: CASSLSGDSRGYTF. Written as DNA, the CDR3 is TGCGCCAGCAGCTTGTCTGGGGATAGTCGAGGCTACACCTTC.

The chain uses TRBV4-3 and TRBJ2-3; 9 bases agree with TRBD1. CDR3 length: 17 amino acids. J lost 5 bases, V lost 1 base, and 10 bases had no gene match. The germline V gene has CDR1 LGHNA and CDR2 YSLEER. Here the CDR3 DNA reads TGCGCCAGCAGCCAAGGGGGAGTACAGGGGGCCGGAGATACGCAGTATTTT. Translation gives CASSQGGVQGAGDTQYF.

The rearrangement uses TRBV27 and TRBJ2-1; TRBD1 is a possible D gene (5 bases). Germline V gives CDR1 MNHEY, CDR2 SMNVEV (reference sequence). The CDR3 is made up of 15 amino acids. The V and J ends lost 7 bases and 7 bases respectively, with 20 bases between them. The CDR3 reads CASKFRLAGKNEQFF. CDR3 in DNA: TGTGCCAGCAAGTTTAGATTGGCAGGGAAGAATGAGCAGTTCTTC.

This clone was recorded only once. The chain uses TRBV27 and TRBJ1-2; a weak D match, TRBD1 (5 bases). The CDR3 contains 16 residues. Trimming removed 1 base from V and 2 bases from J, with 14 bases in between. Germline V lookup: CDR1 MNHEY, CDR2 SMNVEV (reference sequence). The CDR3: CASSLWGGSGNYGYTF. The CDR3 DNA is TGTGCCAGCAGTTTATGGGGCGGTTCGGGGAACTATGGCTACACCTTC.

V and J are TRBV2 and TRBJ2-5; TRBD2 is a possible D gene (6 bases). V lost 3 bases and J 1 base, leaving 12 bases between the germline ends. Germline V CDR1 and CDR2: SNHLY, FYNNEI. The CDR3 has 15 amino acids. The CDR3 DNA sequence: TGTGCCAGCAGTGAGGGACTGAGGGGCCAAGAGACCCAGTACTTC. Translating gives CASSEGLRGQETQYF.

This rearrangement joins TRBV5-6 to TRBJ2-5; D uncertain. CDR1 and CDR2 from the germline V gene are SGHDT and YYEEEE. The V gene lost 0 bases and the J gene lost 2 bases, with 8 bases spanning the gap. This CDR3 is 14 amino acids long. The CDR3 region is CASSLVVRQETQYF. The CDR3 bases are TGTGCCAGCAGCTTGGTAGTCAGACAAGAGACCCAGTACTTC.

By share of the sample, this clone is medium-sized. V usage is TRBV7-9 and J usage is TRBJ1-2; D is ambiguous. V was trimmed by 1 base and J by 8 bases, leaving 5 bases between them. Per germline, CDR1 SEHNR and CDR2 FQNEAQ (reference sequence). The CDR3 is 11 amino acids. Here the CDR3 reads CASSLEVGYTF. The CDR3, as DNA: TGTGCCAGCAGCTTAGAGGTCGGCTACACCTTC.

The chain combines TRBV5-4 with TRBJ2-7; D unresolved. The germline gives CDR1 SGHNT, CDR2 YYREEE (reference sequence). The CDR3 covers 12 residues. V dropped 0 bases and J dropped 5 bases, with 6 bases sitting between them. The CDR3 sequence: CASSLALDEQYF. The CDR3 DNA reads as TGTGCCAGCAGCTTGGCCCTCGACGAGCAGTACTTC.

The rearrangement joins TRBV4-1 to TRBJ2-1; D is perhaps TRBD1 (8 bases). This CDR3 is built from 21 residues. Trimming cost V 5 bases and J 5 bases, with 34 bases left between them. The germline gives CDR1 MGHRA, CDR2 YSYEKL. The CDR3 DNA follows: TGCGCCAGCAGCAACCGCCGCATCCGGGGGGCCCTGGACAGGGCAAACAATGAGCAGTTCTTC. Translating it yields CASSNRRIRGALDRANNEQFF.

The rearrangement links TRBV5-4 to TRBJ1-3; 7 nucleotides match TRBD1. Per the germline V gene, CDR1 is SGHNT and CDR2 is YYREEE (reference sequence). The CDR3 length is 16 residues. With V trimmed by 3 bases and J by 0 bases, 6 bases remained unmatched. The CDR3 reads CASSSEGQLSGNTIYF. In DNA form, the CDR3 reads TGTGCCAGCAGCTCGGAGGGACAGCTCTCTGGAAACACCATATATTTT.

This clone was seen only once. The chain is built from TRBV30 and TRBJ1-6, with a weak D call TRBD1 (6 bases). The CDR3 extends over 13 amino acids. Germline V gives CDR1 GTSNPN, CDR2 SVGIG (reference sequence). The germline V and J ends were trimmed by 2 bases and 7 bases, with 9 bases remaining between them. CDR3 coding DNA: TGTGCCTGGAGTAAACAGGGAAATTCACCCCTCCACTTT. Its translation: CAWSKQGNSPLHF. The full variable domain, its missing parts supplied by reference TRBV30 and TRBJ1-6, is SQTIHQWPATLVQPVGSPLSLECTVEGTSNPNLYWYRQAAGRGLQLLFYSVGIGQISSEVPQNLSASRPQDRQFILSSKKLLLSDSGFYLCAWSKQGNSPLHFGNGTRLTVT.